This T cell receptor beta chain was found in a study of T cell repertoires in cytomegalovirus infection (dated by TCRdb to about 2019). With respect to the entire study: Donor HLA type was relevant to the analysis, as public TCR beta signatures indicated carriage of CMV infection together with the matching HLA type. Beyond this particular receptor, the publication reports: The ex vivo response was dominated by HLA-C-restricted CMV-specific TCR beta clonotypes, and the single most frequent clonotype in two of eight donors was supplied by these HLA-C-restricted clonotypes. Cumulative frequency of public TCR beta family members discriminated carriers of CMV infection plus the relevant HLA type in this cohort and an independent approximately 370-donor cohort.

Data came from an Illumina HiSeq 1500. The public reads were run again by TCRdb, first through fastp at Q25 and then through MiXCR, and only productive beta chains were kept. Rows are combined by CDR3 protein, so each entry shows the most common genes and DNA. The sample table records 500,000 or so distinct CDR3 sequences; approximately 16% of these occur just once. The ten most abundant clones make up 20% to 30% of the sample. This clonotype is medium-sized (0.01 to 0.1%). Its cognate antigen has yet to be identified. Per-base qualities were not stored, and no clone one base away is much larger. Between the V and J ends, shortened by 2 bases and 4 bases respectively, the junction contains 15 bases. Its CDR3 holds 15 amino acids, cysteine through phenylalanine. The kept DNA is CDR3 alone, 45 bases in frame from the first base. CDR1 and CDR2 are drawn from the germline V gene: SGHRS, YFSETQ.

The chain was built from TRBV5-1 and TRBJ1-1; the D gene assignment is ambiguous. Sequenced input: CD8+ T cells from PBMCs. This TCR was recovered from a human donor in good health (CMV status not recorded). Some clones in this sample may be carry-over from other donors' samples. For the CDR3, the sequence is CASSFSGEVGTEAFF. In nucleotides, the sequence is TGCGCCAGCAGCTTTAGCGGGGAGGTCGGCACTGAAGCTTTCTTT.